One and the same sample provided the 13 T cell receptor beta chains below, sequenced in a study of blood T cell repertoires in COVID-19. This table comes from immunoSEQ multiplex PCR, and its TCRdb copy is limited to in-frame clones, with some not included. The sample has some 210,000 clones; about 81% are singletons. Sequencing was carried out using PBMCs or T cells enriched from blood (not recorded which). These receptors were collected from a man aged 35 to 55 who had recovered from COVID-19.

The chain combines TRBV20-1 with TRBJ1-2, with D perhaps TRBD1 (5 bases). Per the germline V gene, CDR1 is DFQATT and CDR2 is SNEGSKA (reference sequence). The V end was cut by 5 bases, the J end by 4 bases, with 8 bases between. CDR3 length: 11 residues. The CDR3 spells CSADSAYGYTF. In nucleotides, the CDR3 is TGCAGTGCTGACAGTGCCTATGGCTACACCTTC.

V and J are TRBV11-2 and TRBJ1-1, with TRBD1 as a possible D gene (5 bases). Germline V gene data show CDR1 as SGHAT and CDR2 as FQNNGV. The CDR3 is 16 amino acids. Trimming pared 5 bases from V and 1 base from J, leaving 17 bases between. CDR3 region: CASSPRRGGANTEAFF. CDR3 DNA sequence: TGTGCCAGCAGCCCAAGGCGTGGTGGGGCGAACACTGAAGCTTTCTTT.

The chain combines TRBV5-1 with TRBJ2-4; 8 nucleotides agree with TRBD1. V lost 3 bases and J lost 5; bases outside the gene matches: 4. Germline assignment: CDR1 SGHRS and CDR2 YFSETQ. This CDR3 spans 14 amino acids. CDR3 residues: CASSSGTGQNIQYF. CDR3 coding DNA: TGCGCCAGCAGCTCCGGGACAGGACAAAACATTCAGTACTTC.

This sequence joins TRBV2 and TRBJ2-1, with 8 bases matching TRBD2. V trimming: 7 bases; J trimming: 0 bases; junction bases outside the gene matches: 2. The CDR3 totals 14 residues. The germline V gene encodes CDR1 SNHLY and CDR2 FYNNEI. CDR3 residues: CASTGGSSYNEQFF. The CDR3 coding sequence is TGTGCCAGCACGGGGGGGAGCTCCTACAATGAGCAGTTCTTC. Using reference TRBV2 and TRBJ2-1 for the parts outside the CDR3, the full variable domain is EPEVTQTPSHQVTQMGQEVILRCVPISNHLYFYWYRQILGQKVEFLVSFYNNEISEKSEIFDDQFSVERPDGSNFTLKIRSTKLEDSAMYFCASTGGSSYNEQFFGPGTRLTVL.

The chain carries TRBV4-1 and TRBJ2-7; 12 bases align to TRBD2. From germline, CDR1 is MGHRA and CDR2 YSYEKL. J lost 1 base, V lost 0 bases, and 13 bases had no gene match. This CDR3 has 20 amino acids. CDR3 protein: CASSQDYSGATSGGSYEQYF. Written as DNA, the CDR3 is TGCGCCAGCAGCCAAGATTACTCGGGGGCGACTAGCGGGGGTTCCTACGAGCAGTACTTC.

This sequence joins TRBV20-1 and TRBJ1-1; 9 bases are shared with TRBD1. This CDR3 is 16 amino acids long. Germline CDR1 is DFQATT and CDR2 is SNEGSKA (reference sequence). The V segment lost 3 bases and the J segment 10 bases; nucleotides outside the gene matches: 18. The CDR3 DNA follows: TGCAGTGCTAGTATGCCGGCGGGACAGGGTTCCACTCGAGCTTTCTTT. It is translated as CSASMPAGQGSTRAFF.

J is TRBJ1-5 and V is TRBV5-4, with D possibly matching TRBD1 (6 bases). Trimming left V 0 bases short and J 3 bases short, with 10 bases between. The CDR3 extends over 15 amino acids. The germline gives CDR1 SGHNT, CDR2 YYREEE (reference sequence). In DNA, the CDR3 is TGTGCCAGCAGCTTGGGAGGGGACATCAATCAGCCCCAGCATTTT. Protein product: CASSLGGDINQPQHF.

The chain employs TRBV4-2 and TRBJ2-2, with 7 bases identical to TRBD2. This CDR3 region has 16 residues. CDR1 is LGHNA, CDR2 YNFKEQ, per germline. The V and J ends lost 5 bases and 6 bases, in that order; junction bases with no gene match: 12. In DNA form, the CDR3 reads TGTGCCAGCAGCTCCCGAGAAGGGGAGGGAGCCGGGGAGCTGTTTTTT. Its translation is CASSSREGEGAGELFF.

This clone was seen a single time. The chain carries TRBV5-1 and TRBJ2-3, with 9 bases fitting TRBD2. With V trimmed by 1 base and J by 2 bases, 11 bases remained unmatched. CDR1 and CDR2 (germline): SGHRS, YFSETQ. The CDR3 is 18 residues long. In nucleotides, the CDR3 is TGCGCCAGCAGCTTGTGGGGGGACTTAGCGGGAGCCACAGATACGCAGTATTTT. Translated, it gives CASSLWGDLAGATDTQYF. Full variable domain (rest looked up from reference TRBV5-1 and TRBJ2-3): KAGVTQTPRYLIKTRGQQVTLSCSPISGHRSVSWYQQTPGQGLQFLFEYFSETQRNKGNFPGRFSGRQFSNSRSEMNVSTLELGDSALYLCASSLWGDLAGATDTQYFGPGTRLTVL.

The rearrangement uses TRBV18 and TRBJ2-7; 8 positions match TRBD1. With V trimmed by 5 bases and J by 0 bases, 6 bases remained unmatched. The CDR3 covers 15 residues. The germline V gene has CDR1 KGHSH and CDR2 LQKENI. The CDR3 DNA is TGTGCCAGCTCAACGCAAACAGGGGGCTCCTACGAGCAGTACTTC. Protein sequence: CASSTQTGGSYEQYF. Looking up the rest from reference TRBV18 and TRBJ2-7 gives the full variable domain: NAGVMQNPRHLVRRRGQEARLRCSPMKGHSHVYWYRQLPEEGLKFMVYLQKENIIDESGMPKERFSAEFPKEGPSILRIQQVVRGDSAAYFCASSTQTGGSYEQYFGPGTRLTVT.

This chain uses TRBV6-5 with TRBJ2-3; D is perhaps TRBD1 (5 bases). CDR1 and CDR2 from the germline V gene are MNHEY and SVGAGI. There are 15 residues in the CDR3. V lost 8 bases, J lost 2 bases, and 17 bases lay in between. CDR3 amino acids: CASGAKLGFTDTQYF. Here the CDR3 DNA reads TGTGCCAGCGGGGCGAAATTGGGCTTCACAGATACGCAGTATTTT.

This rearrangement joins TRBV4-1 to TRBJ2-1, with 7 bases lining up with TRBD1. Germline loops: CDR1 MGHRA, CDR2 YSYEKL. Trimming at V came to 3 bases and at J to 2 bases, leaving 7 bases not matched to a gene. The CDR3 spans 16 residues. CDR3 coding DNA: TGCGCCAGCAGCCACCCGACAGGGAACACCTACAATGAGCAGTTCTTC. It translates to CASSHPTGNTYNEQFF.

The chain is built from TRBV30 and TRBJ1-5, with no clear D. The CDR3 runs 14 residues. CDR1 is GTSNPN, CDR2 SVGIG, per germline (reference sequence). Trimming pared 4 bases from V and 0 bases from J, leaving 10 bases between. The CDR3 here is CAWTSGSSNQPQHF. Written as DNA, the CDR3 is TGTGCCTGGACTAGTGGGAGTAGCAATCAGCCCCAGCATTTT.